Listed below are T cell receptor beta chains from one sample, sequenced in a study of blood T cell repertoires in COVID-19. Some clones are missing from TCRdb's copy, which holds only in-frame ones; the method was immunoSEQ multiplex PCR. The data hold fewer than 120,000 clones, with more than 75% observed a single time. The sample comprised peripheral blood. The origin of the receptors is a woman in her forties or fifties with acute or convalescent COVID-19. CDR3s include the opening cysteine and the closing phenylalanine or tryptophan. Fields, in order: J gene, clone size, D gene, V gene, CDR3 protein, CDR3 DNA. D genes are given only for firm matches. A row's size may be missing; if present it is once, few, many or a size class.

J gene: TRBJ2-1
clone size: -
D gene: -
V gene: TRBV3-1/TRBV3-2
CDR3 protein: CASSHKMMVREQFF
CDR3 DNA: TGTGCCAGCAGCCACAAGATGATGGTTCGGGAGCAGTTCTTC

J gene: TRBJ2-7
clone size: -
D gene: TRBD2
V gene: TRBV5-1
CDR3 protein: CASSSGTTKFEQYF
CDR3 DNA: TGCGCCAGCAGCTCCGGGACTACTAAGTTCGAGCAGTACTTC

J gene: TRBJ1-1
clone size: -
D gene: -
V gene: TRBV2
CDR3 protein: CASSEAALGGVGNTEAFF
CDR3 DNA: TGTGCCAGCAGTGAAGCGGCGTTGGGGGGGGTAGGGAACACTGAAGCTTTCTTT

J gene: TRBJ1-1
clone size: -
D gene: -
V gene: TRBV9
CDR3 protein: CASSVGLGNTEAFF
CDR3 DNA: TGTGCCAGCAGCGTCGGGTTGGGGAACACTGAAGCTTTCTTT

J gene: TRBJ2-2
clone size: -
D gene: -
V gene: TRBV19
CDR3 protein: CASSGPRVQSIGELFF
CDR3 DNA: TGTGCCAGTAGTGGCCCCAGGGTCCAGTCTATCGGGGAGCTGTTTTTT

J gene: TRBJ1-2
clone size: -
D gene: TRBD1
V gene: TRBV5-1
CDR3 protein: CASSYPDRGHGYTF
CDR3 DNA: TGCGCCAGCAGCTACCCAGACAGGGGGCATGGCTACACCTTC

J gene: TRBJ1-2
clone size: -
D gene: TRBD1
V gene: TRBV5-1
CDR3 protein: CASSPGGTGGYTF
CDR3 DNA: TGCGCCAGCAGCCCCGGGGGGACAGGAGGCTACACCTTC

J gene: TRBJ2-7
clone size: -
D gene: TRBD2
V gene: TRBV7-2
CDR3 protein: CASSLDVAGGEQYF
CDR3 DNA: TGTGCCAGCAGCTTAGATGTAGCGGGAGGGGAGCAGTACTTC

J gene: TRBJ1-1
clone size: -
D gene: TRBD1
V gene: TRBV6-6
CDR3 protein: CASSYTGQDLEAFF
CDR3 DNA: TGTGCCAGCAGTTACACAGGACAGGATCTTGAAGCTTTCTTT

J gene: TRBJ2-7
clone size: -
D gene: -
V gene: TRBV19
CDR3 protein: CASSIGGGHSYEQYF
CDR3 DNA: TGTGCCAGTAGTATTGGGGGAGGACACTCCTACGAGCAGTACTTC

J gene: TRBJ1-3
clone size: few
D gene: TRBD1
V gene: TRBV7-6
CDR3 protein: CASRQGPSGNTIYF
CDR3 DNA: TGTGCCAGCAGACAGGGGCCCTCTGGAAACACCATATATTTT

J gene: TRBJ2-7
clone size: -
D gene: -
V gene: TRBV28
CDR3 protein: CATGTQGYEQYF
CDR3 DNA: TGTGCCACCGGCACGCAGGGCTACGAGCAGTACTTC

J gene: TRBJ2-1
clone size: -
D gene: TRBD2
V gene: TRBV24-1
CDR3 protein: CAPRRREGPKNEQFF
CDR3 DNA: TGTGCCCCGCGTAGGCGGGAGGGCCCAAAAAATGAGCAGTTCTTC

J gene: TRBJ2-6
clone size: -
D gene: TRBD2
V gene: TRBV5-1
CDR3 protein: CASSLGGGSPGANVLTF
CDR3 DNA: TGCGCCAGCAGCTTGGGTGGCGGGAGTCCTGGGGCCAACGTCCTGACTTTC

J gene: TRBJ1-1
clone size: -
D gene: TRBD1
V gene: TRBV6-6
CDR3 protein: CASSYPGGGNTEAFF
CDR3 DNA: TGTGCCAGCAGTTACCCAGGGGGAGGGAACACTGAAGCTTTCTTT

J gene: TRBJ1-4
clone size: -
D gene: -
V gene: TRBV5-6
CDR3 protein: CASSLGLAGEKLFF
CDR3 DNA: TGTGCCAGCAGCTTGGGGTTGGCGGGTGAAAAACTGTTTTTT

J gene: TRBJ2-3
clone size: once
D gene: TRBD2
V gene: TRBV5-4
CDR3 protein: CASSPRLAGRSTDTQYF
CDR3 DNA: TGTGCCAGCAGCCCTCGTCTAGCGGGAAGGAGCACAGATACGCAGTATTTT

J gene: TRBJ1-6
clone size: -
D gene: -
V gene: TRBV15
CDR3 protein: CATSRSRGGMSYNSPLHF
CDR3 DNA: TGTGCCACCAGCAGGTCTCGGGGGGGAATGTCCTATAATTCACCCCTCCACTTT

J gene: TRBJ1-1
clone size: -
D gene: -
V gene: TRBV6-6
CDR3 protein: CASRQNRVKTEAFF
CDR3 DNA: TGTGCCAGCAGACAAAACAGGGTTAAAACTGAAGCTTTCTTT

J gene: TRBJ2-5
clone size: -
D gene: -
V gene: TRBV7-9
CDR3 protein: CASSKGSPQETQYF
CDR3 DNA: TGTGCCAGCAGCAAGGGGTCCCCCCAAGAGACCCAGTACTTC

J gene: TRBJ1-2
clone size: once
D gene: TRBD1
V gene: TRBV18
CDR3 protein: CASSSGQANYGYTF
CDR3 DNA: TGTGCCAGCTCAAGTGGACAGGCCAACTATGGCTACACCTTC